This TCR beta chain originates from a study of shared clonotypes between healthy human individuals. Sequencing used immunoSEQ multiplex PCR; TCRdb keeps in-frame clones, though not all of them. Of over a million clones in the sample, 75% to 80% are singletons; the top ten hold 0.5% to 0.6%. V lost 6 bases, J lost 0 bases, and 5 bases stayed unmatched. CDR1 MRHNA and CDR2 SNTAGT come from the germline V gene. The CDR3 spans 16 residues. Sequencing was performed on memory CD4+ T cells from PBMCs. The subset was: CD45RA-negative fraction. The source of this sequence is a man between 18 and 29 years old in good health. Some clones in this sample may be carry-over from other donors' samples. The V gene is TRBV6-4, the J gene TRBJ2-6; 7 nucleotides agree with TRBD1. CDR3 in amino acids: CASRPGQSSGANVLTF. The CDR3 nucleotides are TGTGCCAGCAGGCCGGGACAGAGCTCTGGGGCCAACGTCCTGACTTTC.